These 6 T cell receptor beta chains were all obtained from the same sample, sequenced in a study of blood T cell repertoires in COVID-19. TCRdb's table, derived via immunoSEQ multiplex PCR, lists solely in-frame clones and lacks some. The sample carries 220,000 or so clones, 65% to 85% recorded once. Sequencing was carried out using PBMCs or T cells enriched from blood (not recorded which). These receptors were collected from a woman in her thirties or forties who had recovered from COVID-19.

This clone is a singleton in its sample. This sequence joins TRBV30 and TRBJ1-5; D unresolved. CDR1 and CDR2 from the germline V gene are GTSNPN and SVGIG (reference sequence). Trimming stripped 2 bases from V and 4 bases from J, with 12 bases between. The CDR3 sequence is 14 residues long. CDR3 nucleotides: TGTGCCTGGAGTCTGGGGAGCGGAAATCAGCCCCAGCATTTT. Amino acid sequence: CAWSLGSGNQPQHF. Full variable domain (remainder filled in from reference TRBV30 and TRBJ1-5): SQTIHQWPATLVQPVGSPLSLECTVEGTSNPNLYWYRQAAGRGLQLLFYSVGIGQISSEVPQNLSASRPQDRQFILSSKKLLLSDSGFYLCAWSLGSGNQPQHFGDGTRLSIL.

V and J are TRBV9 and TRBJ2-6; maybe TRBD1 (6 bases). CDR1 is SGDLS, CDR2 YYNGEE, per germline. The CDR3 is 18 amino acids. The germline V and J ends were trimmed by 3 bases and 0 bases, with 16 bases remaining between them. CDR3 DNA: TGTGCCAGCAGCGGACCTATTCGACAGGACTCTGGGGCCAACGTCCTGACTTTC. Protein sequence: CASSGPIRQDSGANVLTF.

DNA for the CDR3: TGCGCCAGCAGCTTGGCCTCTTGGCGGGAGTTTTCGGCCACAGATACGCAGTATTTT. Its translation: CASSLASWREFSATDTQYF. The J gene is TRBJ2-3, the V gene TRBV5-1; 7 bases fit TRBD2. Germline V gene data show CDR1 as SGHRS and CDR2 as YFSETQ. J lost 2 bases, V lost 0 bases, and 15 bases had no gene match. This CDR3 spans 19 amino acids.

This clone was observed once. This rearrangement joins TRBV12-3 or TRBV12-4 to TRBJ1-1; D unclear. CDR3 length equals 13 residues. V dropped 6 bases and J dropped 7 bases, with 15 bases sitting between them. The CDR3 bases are TGTGCCAGCAGCGAGACAAGCATGGATGAAGCTTTCTTT. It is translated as CASSETSMDEAFF.

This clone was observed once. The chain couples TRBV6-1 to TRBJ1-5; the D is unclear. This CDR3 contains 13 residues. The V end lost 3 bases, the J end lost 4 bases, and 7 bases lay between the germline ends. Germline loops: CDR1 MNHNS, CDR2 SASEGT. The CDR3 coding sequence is TGTGCCAGCAGTGACAGTCTTAATCAGCCCCAGCATTTT. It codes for CASSDSLNQPQHF.

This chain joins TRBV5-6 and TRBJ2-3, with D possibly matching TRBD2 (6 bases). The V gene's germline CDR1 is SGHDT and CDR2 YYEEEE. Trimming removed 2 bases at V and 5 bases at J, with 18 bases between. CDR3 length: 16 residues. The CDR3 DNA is TGTGCCAGCAGCTTTAGACTAGACCCACCGGGAGATACGCAGTATTTT. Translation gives CASSFRLDPPGDTQYF.